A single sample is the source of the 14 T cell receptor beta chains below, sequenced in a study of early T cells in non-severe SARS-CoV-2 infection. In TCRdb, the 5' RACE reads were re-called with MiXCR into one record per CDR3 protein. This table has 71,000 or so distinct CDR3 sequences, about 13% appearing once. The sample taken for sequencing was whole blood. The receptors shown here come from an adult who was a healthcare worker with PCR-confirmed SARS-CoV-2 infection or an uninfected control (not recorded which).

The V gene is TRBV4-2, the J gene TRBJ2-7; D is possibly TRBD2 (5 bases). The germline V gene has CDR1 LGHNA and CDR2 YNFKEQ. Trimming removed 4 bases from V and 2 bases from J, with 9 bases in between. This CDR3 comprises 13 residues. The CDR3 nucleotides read TGTGCCAGCAGCCGGGAGTACACCTACGAGCAGTACTTC. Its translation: CASSREYTYEQYF.

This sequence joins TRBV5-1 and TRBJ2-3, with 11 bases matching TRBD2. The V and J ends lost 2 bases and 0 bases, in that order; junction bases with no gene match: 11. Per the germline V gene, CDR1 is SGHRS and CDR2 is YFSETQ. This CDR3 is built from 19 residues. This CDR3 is CASSFFTSGGLTSTDTQYF. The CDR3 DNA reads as TGCGCCAGCAGCTTTTTCACTAGCGGGGGATTAACTAGCACAGATACGCAGTATTTT. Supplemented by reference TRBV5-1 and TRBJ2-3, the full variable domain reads KAGVTQTPRYLIKTRGQQVTLSCSPISGHRSVSWYQQTPGQGLQFLFEYFSETQRNKGNFPGRFSGRQFSNSRSEMNVSTLELGDSALYLCASSFFTSGGLTSTDTQYFGPGTRLTVL.

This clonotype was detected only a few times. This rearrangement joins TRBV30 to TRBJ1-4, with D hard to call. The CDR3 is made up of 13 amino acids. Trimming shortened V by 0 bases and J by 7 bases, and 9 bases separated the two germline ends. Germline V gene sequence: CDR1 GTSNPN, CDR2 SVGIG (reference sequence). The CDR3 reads CAWSVGVGEKLFF. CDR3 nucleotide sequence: TGTGCCTGGAGTGTGGGAGTCGGTGAAAAACTGTTTTTT.

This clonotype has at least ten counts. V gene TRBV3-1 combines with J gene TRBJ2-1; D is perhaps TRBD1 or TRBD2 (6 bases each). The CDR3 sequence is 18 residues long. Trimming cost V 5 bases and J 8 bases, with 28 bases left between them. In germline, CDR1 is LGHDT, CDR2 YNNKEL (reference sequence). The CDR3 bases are TGTGCCAGCAGCGCAAGGGGGGCATGGGACTTAGCCATCCATGAGCAGTTCTTC. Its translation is CASSARGAWDLAIHEQFF.

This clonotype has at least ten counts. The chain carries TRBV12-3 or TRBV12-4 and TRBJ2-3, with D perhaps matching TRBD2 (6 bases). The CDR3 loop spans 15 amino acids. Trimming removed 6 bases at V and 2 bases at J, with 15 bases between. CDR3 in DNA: TGTGCCAGCAGCCGTGCCGGGACTTTCACAGATACGCAGTATTTT. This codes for CASSRAGTFTDTQYF.

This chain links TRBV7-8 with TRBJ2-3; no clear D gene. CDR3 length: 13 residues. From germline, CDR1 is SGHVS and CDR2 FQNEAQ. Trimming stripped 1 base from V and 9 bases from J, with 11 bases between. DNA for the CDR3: TGTGCCAGCAGCTTAGGGTCGAGGATGACGCAGTATTTT. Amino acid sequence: CASSLGSRMTQYF.

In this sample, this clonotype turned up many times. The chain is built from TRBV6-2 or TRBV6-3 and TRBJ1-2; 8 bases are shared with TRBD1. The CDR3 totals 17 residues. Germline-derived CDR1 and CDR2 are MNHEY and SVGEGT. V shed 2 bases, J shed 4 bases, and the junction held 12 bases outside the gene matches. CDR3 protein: CASSYPPPADRGYGYTF. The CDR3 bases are TGTGCCAGCAGTTACCCCCCTCCTGCCGACAGGGGCTATGGCTACACCTTC.

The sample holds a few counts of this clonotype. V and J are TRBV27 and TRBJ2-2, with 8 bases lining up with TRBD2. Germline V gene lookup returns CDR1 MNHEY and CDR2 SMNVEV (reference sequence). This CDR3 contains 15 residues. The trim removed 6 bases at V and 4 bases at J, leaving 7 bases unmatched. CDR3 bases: TGTGCCAGCAGCGGGGGGGCCTTAAGCACCGGGGAGCTGTTTTTT. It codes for CASSGGALSTGELFF.

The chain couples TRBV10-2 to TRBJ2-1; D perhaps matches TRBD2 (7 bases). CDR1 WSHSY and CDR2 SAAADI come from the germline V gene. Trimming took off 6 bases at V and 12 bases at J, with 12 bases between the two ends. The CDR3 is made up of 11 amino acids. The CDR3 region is CASRAGEGQFF. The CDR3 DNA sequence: TGCGCCAGCAGGGCAGGGGAGGGGCAGTTCTTC.

CDR3: CASSAVTPGNTIYF. The CDR3 DNA reads as TGCGCCAGCAGTGCTGTGACTCCTGGAAACACCATATATTTT. This chain joins TRBV10-2 and TRBJ1-3, with unresolved D. The CDR3 is 14 residues long. Germline V lookup: CDR1 WSHSY, CDR2 SAAADI. The V end lost 4 bases, the J end lost 2 bases, and 9 bases lay between the germline ends.

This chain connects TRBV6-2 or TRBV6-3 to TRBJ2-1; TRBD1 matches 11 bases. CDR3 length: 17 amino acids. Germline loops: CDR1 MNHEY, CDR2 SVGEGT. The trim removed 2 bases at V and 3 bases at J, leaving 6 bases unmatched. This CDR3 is CASSYPSGTGGYNEQFF. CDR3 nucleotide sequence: TGTGCCAGCAGTTACCCTTCCGGGACAGGGGGCTACAATGAGCAGTTCTTC.

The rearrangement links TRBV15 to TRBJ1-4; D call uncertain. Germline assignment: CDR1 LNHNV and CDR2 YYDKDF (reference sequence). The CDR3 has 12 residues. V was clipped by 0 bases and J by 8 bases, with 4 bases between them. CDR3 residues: CATSREQEKLFF. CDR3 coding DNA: TGTGCCACCAGCAGAGAACAGGAAAAACTGTTTTTT.

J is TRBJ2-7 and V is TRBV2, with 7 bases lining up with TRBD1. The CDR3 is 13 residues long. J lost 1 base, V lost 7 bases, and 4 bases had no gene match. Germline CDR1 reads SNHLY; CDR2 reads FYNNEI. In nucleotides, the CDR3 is TGTGCCAGCAACCGACAGGGATCCTACGAGCAGTACTTC. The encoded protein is CASNRQGSYEQYF.

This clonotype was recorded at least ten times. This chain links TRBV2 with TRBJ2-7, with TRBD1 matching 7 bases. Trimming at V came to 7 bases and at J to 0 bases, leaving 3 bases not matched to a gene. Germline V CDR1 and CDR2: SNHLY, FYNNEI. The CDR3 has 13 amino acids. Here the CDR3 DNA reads TGTGCCAGCAATTGGGACAGCTCCTACGAGCAGTACTTC. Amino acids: CASNWDSSYEQYF.